The 12 T cell receptor beta chains below all came from one sample that was sequenced in a study of T-cell memory formation after mild COVID-19 (dated by TCRdb to the early 2020s). The method was 5' RACE. Instrument used: Illumina NovaSeq 6000. TCRdb passed the public sequencing reads through fastp at Q25 and MiXCR, retaining productive beta sequences. CDR3 protein sequences are deduplicated, and each keeps its most common genes and DNA. The sample includes 200,000 to 250,000 distinct CDR3 sequences, with approximately 10% observed a single time. The ten largest clonotypes hold around 3.3% of the sample. The specimen was PBMCs or a T cell subset sorted from them (not recorded which). These receptor sequences come from a man between 18 and 29 years old who had mild COVID-19 (a few samples of this study predate the infection). The sample titles of this study are shuffled in the database, so cell type and time point are left out; the donor was told from shared clones.

This clonotype was detected a few times. This chain connects TRBV4-3 to TRBJ2-5; D perhaps matches TRBD2 (7 bases). Looked up from germline, CDR1 is LGHNA and CDR2 is YSLEER. The CDR3 runs to 15 residues. V lost 4 bases and J lost 5, with 17 bases in between. The CDR3 spells CASSLNGGPHETQYF. CDR3 DNA: TGCGCCAGCAGCCTGAACGGGGGGCCCCACGAGACCCAGTACTTC.

Ten or more counts support this clonotype. V is TRBV5-5 and J is TRBJ2-5; D not resolved. CDR3 length: 14 residues. V lost 5 bases, J lost 0 bases, and 11 bases lay in between. CDR1 and CDR2 from the germline V gene are SGHKS and YYEKEE (reference sequence). CDR3 residues: CASSFGPNQETQYF. CDR3 in DNA: TGTGCCAGCAGTTTCGGACCCAACCAAGAGACCCAGTACTTC.

In this sample, this clonotype turned up a few times. The chain employs TRBV5-1 and TRBJ2-3; D is possibly TRBD1 (7 bases). Trimming pared 9 bases from V and 4 bases from J, leaving 18 bases between. The CDR3 extends over 14 amino acids. Germline CDR1 and CDR2: SGHRS and YFSETQ. The CDR3 protein is CATPRGALADTQYF. The CDR3 nucleotides are TGCGCCACCCCCAGGGGGGCCCTCGCAGATACGCAGTATTTT.

The V call is TRBV19, the J call TRBJ2-4, with 13 positions matching TRBD2. Germline V gives CDR1 LNHDA, CDR2 SQIVND (reference sequence). The V gene end was trimmed by 3 bases and the J gene end by 1 base; junction bases not matched to a gene: 9. There are 19 residues in the CDR3. CDR3 residues: CASSMGLAGTLWAKNIQYF. CDR3 in DNA: TGTGCCAGTAGTATGGGACTAGCGGGGACTTTGTGGGCCAAAAACATTCAGTACTTC.

This clonotype was counted ten times or more. The chain has TRBV6-6 and TRBJ2-7; 7 bases line up with TRBD2. The CDR3 totals 15 residues. The ends lost 0 bases at V and 3 bases at J; junction bases unmatched: 5. Looked up from germline, CDR1 is MNHNY and CDR2 is SVGAGI (reference sequence). This chain's CDR3 is CASSYSEAGDYEQYV. DNA of the CDR3: TGTGCCAGCAGTTACTCCGAGGCGGGGGACTACGAGCAGTACGTC.

This chain links TRBV6-2 or TRBV6-3 with TRBJ1-1; D remains unclear. In germline, CDR1 is MNHEY, CDR2 SVGEGT. Trimming removed 0 bases at V and 1 base at J, with 9 bases between. The CDR3 totals 15 residues. The CDR3 DNA reads as TGTGCCAGCAGTTACTCGACGGGGTGGAACACTGAAGCTTTCTTT. Translating it yields CASSYSTGWNTEAFF.

This clonotype has only a few counts. The CDR3 DNA reads as TGTGCCAGCAGCTTTCCGATGAACACTGAAGCTTTCTTT. Encoded protein: CASSFPMNTEAFF. The rearrangement uses TRBV5-4 and TRBJ1-1; no firm D call. V was pared by 2 bases and J by 0 bases, with 5 bases between. Looked up from germline, CDR1 is SGHNT and CDR2 is YYREEE (reference sequence). The CDR3 runs to 13 residues.

The chain carries TRBV30 and TRBJ2-7; 8 bases fit TRBD1. The CDR3 totals 12 residues. Per germline, CDR1 GTSNPN and CDR2 SVGIG (reference sequence). Germline trimming cut 7 bases from V and 6 bases from J; bases unmatched to any gene: 8. The CDR3 sequence: CASGQGTGEQYF. The CDR3 nucleotides read TGTGCCTCCGGACAGGGAACGGGCGAGCAGTACTTC.

This clonotype was observed at least ten times. This chain links TRBV7-3 with TRBJ2-1, with 8 bases aligning to TRBD1. The germline V gene encodes CDR1 SGHTA and CDR2 FQGTGA. This CDR3 is built from 14 residues. J was trimmed by 8 bases and V by 6 bases; bases with no gene match: 9. CDR3 amino acids: CASRRSDREYEQFF. In DNA form, the CDR3 reads TGTGCCAGCAGACGATCGGACAGGGAATATGAGCAGTTCTTC.

This clonotype was recorded at least ten times. The chain combines TRBV6-2 or TRBV6-3 with TRBJ2-1, with D maybe TRBD2 (5 bases). Deletions cut 4 bases from V and 0 bases from J, with 16 bases between. Germline V gives CDR1 MNHEY, CDR2 SVGEGT. This CDR3 spans 17 amino acids. CDR3 residues: CASSSRERALSYNEQFF. As DNA, the CDR3 is TGTGCCAGCAGTTCCCGGGAAAGGGCCCTCTCCTACAATGAGCAGTTCTTC.

Points on this clonotype: A read error may account for a junction end that differs from germline. V gene TRBV7-7 combines with J gene TRBJ2-5; TRBD1 matches at 9 bases. CDR1 is SSHAT, CDR2 FNYEAQ, per germline (reference sequence). There are 16 residues in the CDR3. CDR3 sequence reads: CASSLGPGQGRETQYF. The DNA of the CDR3 is TGTGCTAGCAGCTTAGGGCCGGGACAGGGAAGAGAGACCCAGTACTTC.

The chain carries TRBV5-8 and TRBJ1-5; D is undetermined. The CDR3 has 15 residues. Trimming shortened V by 2 bases and J by 0 bases, and 9 bases separated the two germline ends. Germline V gives CDR1 SGHTS, CDR2 YDEGEE. For the CDR3, the DNA is TGTGCCAGCAGCTTCGAGGGCTATAGCAATCAGCCCCAGCATTTT. It translates to CASSFEGYSNQPQHF.